The 27 T cell receptor beta chains given below trace back to one sample, sequenced in a study of early stage breast cancer tumors (dated by TCRdb to 2016 to 2017). The protocol used for the library was the immunoSEQ multiplex PCR assay. The clones in this table, taken by TCRdb from immuneACCESS, are in-frame only. Not every clone is retained; where verified, under half of the shortfall comes from an unresolved V gene, and the cause of the rest is unknown. Counted in this sample were tens of thousands of clones; approximately 70% of them appeared once. Roughly 4.5% of the sample goes to the ten largest clones. The specimen sequenced was blood. These receptors were collected from a person in their 40s with breast cancer.

This clone was detected a few times. V usage is TRBV15 and J usage is TRBJ2-7, with D unresolved. Germline CDR1 reads LNHNV; CDR2 reads YYDKDF (reference sequence). The CDR3 spans 12 residues. V was pared by 0 bases and J by 9 bases, with 9 bases between. The CDR3 region is CATSRDAGPQYF. CDR3 DNA: TGTGCCACCAGCAGAGATGCCGGACCGCAGTACTTC.

This chain connects TRBV4-2 to TRBJ2-6, with D unclear. Per germline, CDR1 LGHNA and CDR2 YNFKEQ. The V end was cut by 1 base, the J end by 1 base, with 8 bases between. The CDR3 has 16 amino acids. The DNA of the CDR3 is TGTGCCAGCAGCCAAGTAGGGCCTTCTGGGGCCAACGTCCTGACTTTC. Translated: CASSQVGPSGANVLTF.

The chain employs TRBV30 and TRBJ1-1; possible D gene TRBD1, 5 bases. CDR1 is GTSNPN, CDR2 SVGIG, per germline (reference sequence). The CDR3 contains 12 residues. V lost 4 bases and J lost 5, with 11 bases in between. The CDR3 sequence: CAWKGEGTEAFF. CDR3 nucleotides: TGTGCCTGGAAAGGAGAGGGGACTGAAGCTTTCTTT.

The rearrangement uses TRBV5-6 and TRBJ2-1, with 8 nucleotides matching TRBD2. The CDR3 is 16 amino acids. The germline gives CDR1 SGHDT, CDR2 YYEEEE. The trim removed 4 bases at V and 0 bases at J, leaving 6 bases unmatched. CDR3 amino acids: CASSRSGIHSYNEQFF. CDR3 in DNA: TGTGCCAGCAGCCGTAGCGGGATACACTCCTACAATGAGCAGTTCTTC. The whole variable domain, filled in from reference TRBV5-6 and TRBJ2-1, reads DAGVTQSPTHLIKTRGQQVTLRCSPKSGHDTVSWYQQALGQGPQFIFQYYEEEERQRGNFPDRFSGHQFPNYSSELNVNALLLGDSALYLCASSRSGIHSYNEQFFGPGTRLTVL.

The chain couples TRBV7-6 to TRBJ2-5; D is uncertain. CDR3 length equals 14 residues. V dropped 1 base and J dropped 4 bases, with 10 bases sitting between them. The germline gives CDR1 SGHVS, CDR2 FNYEAQ. CDR3 sequence reads: CASSLVGVIETQYF. DNA for the CDR3: TGTGCCAGCAGCTTAGTAGGAGTCATAGAGACCCAGTACTTC.

The chain has TRBV7-2 and TRBJ2-7; D unclear. V lost 1 base to trimming and J lost 3 bases, with 10 bases between them. The CDR3 is 14 residues long. Germline lookup yields CDR1 SGHTA and CDR2 FQGNSA. DNA for the CDR3: TGTGCCAGCAGCTTAGGCCCCGAACTCTACGAGCAGTACTTC. Its translation: CASSLGPELYEQYF.

The CDR3 here is CASSRQGNNEQFF. The CDR3 DNA reads TGTGCCAGCAGCCGACAGGGGAACAATGAGCAGTTCTTC. V gene TRBV5-4 combines with J gene TRBJ2-1; 8 nucleotides agree with TRBD1. J gave up 5 bases and V 4 bases, and 2 bases lay outside the gene matches. CDR1 is SGHNT and CDR2 is YYREEE in the germline V gene (reference sequence). The CDR3 extends over 13 amino acids.

The chain is built from TRBV7-9 and TRBJ1-2; D ambiguous. CDR1 is SEHNR and CDR2 is FQNEAQ in the germline V gene (reference sequence). The CDR3 loop spans 11 amino acids. With 5 bases removed from V and 6 bases from J, the gap between germline ends came to 7 bases. The CDR3 region has the DNA TGTGCCAGCAGCATTCAGGATGGCTACACCTTC. Translation: CASSIQDGYTF.

In its sample, this clone was seen once. V gene TRBV30 combines with J gene TRBJ2-1, with TRBD2 identical over 8 bases. J gave up 1 base and V 2 bases, and 7 bases lay outside the gene matches. The CDR3 length is 16 residues. Germline V gene data show CDR1 as GTSNPN and CDR2 as SVGIG (reference sequence). CDR3 DNA: TGTGCCTGGAGTCTTAGCGGGATACGGTCCTACAATGAGCAGTTCTTC. This codes for CAWSLSGIRSYNEQFF.

This chain connects TRBV7-2 to TRBJ1-4; possible D gene TRBD1, 5 bases. The CDR3 loop spans 13 amino acids. The V end was cut by 6 bases, the J end by 4 bases, with 9 bases between. Germline V CDR1 and CDR2: SGHTA, FQGNSA. The CDR3 here is CASSRGFNEKLFF. In DNA form, the CDR3 reads TGTGCCAGCAGTAGGGGCTTTAATGAAAAACTGTTTTTT.

This clone was counted once. The rearrangement uses TRBV25-1 and TRBJ1-1, with 9 bases that match TRBD1. The trim removed 2 bases at V and 6 bases at J, leaving 4 bases unmatched. Germline V lookup: CDR1 MGHDK, CDR2 SYGVNS. The CDR3 has 14 amino acids. CDR3 bases: TGTGCCAGCAGTGAAACAGGGGGCTTTTCTGAAGCTTTCTTT. It yields the protein CASSETGGFSEAFF.

CDR3 DNA: TGTGCCAGCAGCTACCACAGGGGTAGCAATCAGCCCCAGCATTTT. This sequence encodes CASSYHRGSNQPQHF. This sequence joins TRBV5-8 and TRBJ1-5; TRBD1 matches 7 bases. V was pared by 3 bases and J by 0 bases, with 3 bases of the junction left unmatched. Germline V gene lookup returns CDR1 SGHTS and CDR2 YDEGEE. The CDR3 extends over 15 amino acids.

This chain joins TRBV11-3 and TRBJ2-7, with D perhaps assigned TRBD1 or TRBD2 (5 bases each). The CDR3 contains 15 residues. CDR1 is SGHNT, CDR2 YENEEA, per germline. Trimming stripped 1 base from V and 2 bases from J, with 12 bases between. In DNA, the CDR3 is TGTGCCAGCAGCTTAGGGAGAGGGGTTCCCTACGAGCAGTACTTC. It yields the protein CASSLGRGVPYEQYF. Using reference TRBV11-3 and TRBJ2-7 for the parts outside the CDR3, the full variable domain is EAGVVQSPRYKIIEKKQPVAFWCNPISGHNTLYWYLQNLGQGPELLIRYENEEAVDDSQLPKDRFSAERLKGVDSTLKIQPAELGDSAVYLCASSLGRGVPYEQYFGPGTRLTVT.

This clone was seen more than once but under ten times. This chain joins TRBV2 and TRBJ1-2; 7 bases agree with TRBD1. Germline V lookup: CDR1 SNHLY, CDR2 FYNNEI. This CDR3 comprises 15 residues. V shed 6 bases, J shed 2 bases, and the junction held 9 bases outside the gene matches. In nucleotides, the CDR3 is TGTGCCAGCAGGTTCCGGGACAGATTCAACTATGGCTACACCTTC. It yields the protein CASRFRDRFNYGYTF.

J is TRBJ2-2 and V is TRBV27; the D gene is possibly TRBD2 (5 bases). Germline-derived CDR1 and CDR2 are MNHEY and SMNVEV (reference sequence). Deletions cut 6 bases from V and 6 bases from J, with 14 bases between. This CDR3 has 14 residues. CDR3 region: CASSYGVGAGELFF. CDR3 coding DNA: TGTGCCAGCAGCTACGGGGTGGGCGCCGGGGAGCTGTTTTTT.

V is TRBV27 and J is TRBJ2-3, with TRBD2 matching 11 bases. CDR1 MNHEY and CDR2 SMNVEV come from the germline V gene (reference sequence). With V trimmed by 5 bases and J by 4 bases, 8 bases remained unmatched. This CDR3 is built from 16 residues. CDR3 nucleotides: TGTGCCAGCAGTCCACTAGCGGGAGTGATCGCAGATACGCAGTATTTT. It translates to CASSPLAGVIADTQYF.

V usage is TRBV7-9 and J usage is TRBJ2-2; 7 bases agree with TRBD2. Trimming cost V 2 bases and J 4 bases; bases outside gene matches: 4. The germline V gene encodes CDR1 SEHNR and CDR2 FQNEAQ (reference sequence). The CDR3 has 15 amino acids. Written as DNA, the CDR3 is TGTGCCAGCAGCTTAAGGTCGGGGGGCACCGGGGAGCTGTTTTTT. Protein sequence: CASSLRSGGTGELFF.

V usage is TRBV19 and J usage is TRBJ2-2; TRBD2 aligns across 7 bases. This CDR3 is built from 14 residues. After removal of 5 bases from V and 4 bases from J, the junction contained 4 bases not matched to a gene. Germline V gives CDR1 LNHDA, CDR2 SQIVND (reference sequence). CDR3 in DNA: TGTGCCAGTAGTTTAAGCGGGGCCACCGGGGAGCTGTTTTTT. The encoded protein is CASSLSGATGELFF.

This clone was seen more than once but under ten times. This chain links TRBV6-1 with TRBJ1-2; 7 nucleotides align to TRBD1. The trim removed 2 bases at V and 5 bases at J, leaving 5 bases unmatched. In germline, CDR1 is MNHNS, CDR2 SASEGT. The CDR3 has 14 amino acids. For the CDR3, the DNA is TGTGCCAGCAGTGAAAGCGGGACAGAGTATGGCTACACCTTC. Its protein is CASSESGTEYGYTF.

The J gene is TRBJ2-3, the V gene TRBV6-1; tentatively, D is TRBD2 (5 bases). The CDR3 has 14 amino acids. Germline values: CDR1 MNHNS, CDR2 SASEGT. The V gene lost 6 bases and the J gene lost 4 bases, with 14 bases spanning the gap. The CDR3 protein is CASRKEPGADTQYF. The CDR3 coding sequence is TGTGCCAGCAGAAAAGAACCCGGGGCAGATACGCAGTATTTT.

The rearrangement links TRBV4-2 to TRBJ2-1; no firm D call. The V and J ends lost 4 bases and 2 bases respectively, with 12 bases between them. This CDR3 region has 15 residues. Per germline, CDR1 LGHNA and CDR2 YNFKEQ. The CDR3 loop reads CASSPGESAYNEQFF. The CDR3 nucleotides are TGTGCCAGCAGCCCGGGCGAGAGCGCCTACAATGAGCAGTTCTTC.

V is TRBV7-9 and J is TRBJ2-1, with D tentatively TRBD1 or TRBD2 (5 bases each). The CDR3 runs to 13 residues. Germline CDR1 reads SEHNR; CDR2 reads FQNEAQ (reference sequence). The ends were cut back, 9 bases at V and 6 bases at J, with 15 bases in the middle. As DNA, the CDR3 is TGTGCCAGTAAAAGGGACCGGACCAATGAGCAGTTCTTC. Amino acids: CASKRDRTNEQFF.

CDR3 protein: CSVVVGTGGRTEAFF. For the CDR3, the DNA is TGCAGCGTTGTGGTCGGGACAGGGGGCAGGACTGAAGCTTTCTTT. The rearrangement links TRBV29-1 to TRBJ1-1, with 12 nucleotides matching TRBD1. Germline V CDR1 and CDR2: SQVTM, ANQGSEA. Losses at the gene ends were 4 bases for V and 5 bases for J; bases not matched to a gene: 8. CDR3 length: 15 residues.

This chain connects TRBV9 to TRBJ2-7; 7 nucleotides match TRBD2. The ends lost 4 bases at V and 4 bases at J; junction bases unmatched: 11. Germline lookup yields CDR1 SGDLS and CDR2 YYNGEE. The CDR3 length is 15 residues. The CDR3 region has the DNA TGTGCCAGCAGCCCTAACCCGGGACTACCTTACGAGCAGTACTTC. Translated, it gives CASSPNPGLPYEQYF.

This clone was seen more than once but under ten times. The V gene is TRBV5-5, the J gene TRBJ1-3; a weak D match, TRBD1 (5 bases). V gave up 4 bases and J gave up 0 bases, with 14 bases separating them. The CDR3 runs 16 residues. From germline, CDR1 is SGHKS and CDR2 YYEKEE (reference sequence). In nucleotides, the CDR3 is TGTGCCAGCAGCAGGTGGGGGTACGGCTCTGGAAACACCATATATTTT. Residues: CASSRWGYGSGNTIYF.

The rearrangement links TRBV7-9 to TRBJ1-2; D is unresolved. The CDR3 is 13 amino acids. V shed 1 base and J shed 8 bases, with 11 bases lying between them. Per germline, CDR1 SEHNR and CDR2 FQNEAQ (reference sequence). As DNA, the CDR3 is TGTGCCAGCAGCTTAGGTGAAAGCGCAGGCTACACCTTC. Translated, it gives CASSLGESAGYTF.

The chain recombines TRBV7-2 with TRBJ2-1, with D perhaps matching TRBD1 (5 bases). The CDR3 is 15 residues long. CDR1 SGHTA and CDR2 FQGNSA come from the germline V gene. V was cut by 2 bases and J by 3 bases, with 11 bases left in between. The CDR3 coding sequence is TGTGCCAGCAGCTTATCCGGTCAGGGCTACAATGAGCAGTTCTTC. As protein: CASSLSGQGYNEQFF.